A selection of T cell receptor beta chains follows, all from one sample in a study of blood T cell repertoires in COVID-19. Assay used: immunoSEQ multiplex PCR; TCRdb lists only in-frame clones, some missing. The data contain approximately 340,000 clones, 87% of them singletons. Sequencing was carried out using peripheral blood. The source of these receptors is a man aged 30 to 45 with COVID-19, enrolled during active disease. Each CDR3 is given with its conserved first and last residue. D genes are given only for firm matches. Clone size is shown for a subset of rows, as once, few, many or a class of expanded clone.

J: TRBJ2-3
size: -
V: TRBV5-4
D: -
CDR3: CASSLSRSTDTQYF
DNA: TGTGCCAGCAGCTTAAGCAGGAGCACAGATACGCAGTATTTT

J: TRBJ2-1
size: -
V: TRBV19
D: TRBD2
CDR3: CASSIDTRTSGTNNEQFF
DNA: TGTGCCAGTAGTATAGATACGAGGACTAGCGGGACTAACAATGAGCAGTTCTTC

J: TRBJ2-7
size: -
V: TRBV27
D: TRBD1
CDR3: CASRGQGSPSYEQYF
DNA: TGTGCCAGCAGGGGACAGGGGTCTCCCTCCTACGAGCAGTACTTC

J: TRBJ2-1
size: -
V: TRBV7-6
D: -
CDR3: CASTPRDSSYNEQFF
DNA: TGTGCCAGCACCCCCCGTGACAGCTCCTACAATGAGCAGTTCTTC

J: TRBJ1-5
size: -
V: TRBV19
D: -
CDR3: CASIQGSRSNQPQHF
DNA: TGTGCCAGTATCCAGGGCTCCAGGAGCAATCAGCCCCAGCATTTT

J: TRBJ2-3
size: -
V: TRBV15
D: TRBD1
CDR3: CAAGTGGADTQYF
DNA: TGTGCCGCCGGGACAGGAGGAGCAGATACGCAGTATTTT

J: TRBJ2-3
size: -
V: TRBV7-2
D: TRBD2
CDR3: CASSPGLAGGTQYF
DNA: TGTGCCAGCAGCCCGGGACTAGCGGGGGGGACGCAGTATTTT

J: TRBJ2-2
size: once
V: TRBV28
D: TRBD1
CDR3: CASSLGTAGGTGELFF
DNA: TGTGCCAGCAGTTTGGGTACGGCAGGGGGCACCGGGGAGCTGTTTTTT

J: TRBJ1-2
size: -
V: TRBV27
D: -
CDR3: CASSLLSRGRASGYTF
DNA: TGTGCCAGCAGTTTACTCTCCAGGGGAAGGGCGTCTGGCTACACCTTC

J: TRBJ1-2
size: -
V: TRBV7-2
D: TRBD1
CDR3: CASSLGGQGGYGYTF
DNA: TGTGCCAGCAGCTTAGGAGGACAGGGAGGCTATGGCTACACCTTC

J: TRBJ1-4
size: -
V: TRBV27
D: -
CDR3: CASSSGQINEKLFF
DNA: TGTGCCAGCAGTTCCGGACAGATAAATGAAAAACTGTTTTTT

J: TRBJ2-4
size: -
V: TRBV30
D: -
CDR3: CAWSGKGLAKNIQYF
DNA: TGTGCCTGGAGTGGTAAGGGACTAGCCAAAAACATTCAGTACTTC

J: TRBJ2-7
size: -
V: TRBV7-2
D: TRBD2
CDR3: CASSPRPGLAGGNEQYF
DNA: TGTGCCAGCAGCCCGAGACCGGGACTAGCGGGAGGGAACGAGCAGTACTTC

J: TRBJ2-5
size: -
V: TRBV14
D: TRBD2
CDR3: CASSQVLGLAGSETQYF
DNA: TGTGCCAGCAGCCAAGTTCTAGGACTAGCGGGATCCGAGACCCAGTACTTC

J: TRBJ1-1
size: -
V: TRBV6-5
D: TRBD1
CDR3: CASQNQGARTEAFF
DNA: TGTGCCAGTCAAAACCAGGGGGCCAGAACTGAAGCTTTCTTT

J: TRBJ2-7
size: -
V: TRBV5-1
D: TRBD2
CDR3: CASSLGLAQIEYEQYF
DNA: TGCGCCAGCAGCTTGGGACTAGCGCAGATCGAGTACGAGCAGTACTTC

J: TRBJ2-3
size: -
V: TRBV5-5
D: -
CDR3: CASSLISTDTQYF
DNA: TGTGCCAGCAGCTTGATAAGCACAGATACGCAGTATTTT

J: TRBJ1-1
size: -
V: TRBV7-2
D: -
CDR3: CASSFWAWNTEAFF
DNA: TGTGCCAGCAGCTTCTGGGCCTGGAACACTGAAGCTTTCTTT